One and the same sample provided the 21 T cell receptor beta chains below, sequenced in a study of Tregs in tolerant kidney transplant recipients. The assay was immunoSEQ multiplex PCR, and TCRdb's table has in-frame clones only and misses some. The data show 240,000 or so clones, more than 65% seen once. Sequencing used CD4+ T cells from blood. The source is a human donor in good health.

In this sample, this clone turned up once. This chain uses TRBV6-1 with TRBJ1-5, with TRBD1 matching 12 bases. Germline-derived CDR1 and CDR2 are MNHNS and SASEGT. Losses at the gene ends were 4 bases for V and 5 bases for J; bases not matched to a gene: 15. The CDR3 has 19 amino acids. CDR3 in DNA: TGTGCCAGCAGTGCCCCGGGACAGGGGGCTTTAGGAAGGGATCAGCCCCAGCATTTT. It codes for CASSAPGQGALGRDQPQHF.

The J gene is TRBJ1-2, the V gene TRBV5-1, with D perhaps TRBD1 (5 bases). The CDR3 loop spans 14 amino acids. The germline V and J ends were trimmed by 4 bases and 4 bases, with 14 bases remaining between them. Germline CDR1 is SGHRS and CDR2 is YFSETQ. The CDR3 spells CASSTSGGIYGYTF. The DNA of the CDR3 is TGCGCCAGCAGCACGAGCGGGGGTATCTATGGCTACACCTTC. Together with reference TRBV5-1 and TRBJ1-2, the CDR3 gives the full variable domain: KAGVTQTPRYLIKTRGQQVTLSCSPISGHRSVSWYQQTPGQGLQFLFEYFSETQRNKGNFPGRFSGRQFSNSRSEMNVSTLELGDSALYLCASSTSGGIYGYTFGSGTRLTVV.

The chain employs TRBV6-5 and TRBJ2-7; D might be TRBD1 or TRBD2, each matching 5 bases. Germline V gene sequence: CDR1 MNHEY, CDR2 SVGAGI. V was cut by 6 bases and J by 2 bases, with 14 bases left in between. The CDR3 covers 14 residues. CDR3 coding DNA: TGTGCCAGCAGCCTCCGGGACGGTCCCTACGAGCAGTACTTC. It translates to CASSLRDGPYEQYF.

V gene TRBV7-9 combines with J gene TRBJ1-3; D gene ambiguous. This CDR3 comprises 15 residues. Germline-derived CDR1 and CDR2 are SEHNR and FQNEAQ (reference sequence). V lost 5 bases to trimming and J lost 1 base, with 12 bases between them. The CDR3 DNA reads TGTGCCAGCAGCCGGACCGGTACTTCTGGAAACACCATATATTTT. Protein sequence: CASSRTGTSGNTIYF.

The chain is built from TRBV29-1 and TRBJ1-5; D might be TRBD1 (5 bases). Germline V gene sequence: CDR1 SQVTM, CDR2 ANQGSEA. The CDR3 is made up of 16 amino acids. The ends were cut back, 1 base at V and 5 bases at J, with 18 bases in the middle. CDR3 sequence reads: CSVEGPGNRKDQPQHF. The CDR3 DNA reads as TGCAGCGTTGAAGGGCCAGGGAACAGGAAAGATCAGCCCCAGCATTTT.

The V call is TRBV11-2, the J call TRBJ2-2, with 7 bases that match TRBD2. The germline gives CDR1 SGHAT, CDR2 FQNNGV. This CDR3 is built from 17 residues. Germline trimming cut 7 bases from V and 0 bases from J; bases unmatched to any gene: 11. CDR3 DNA: TGTGCCAGCACCTCTAGCGGTTCCTTCTCGAACACCGGGGAGCTGTTTTTT. Encoded protein: CASTSSGSFSNTGELFF.

The genes are TRBV5-8 and TRBJ1-5; D not certain. The germline V gene has CDR1 SGHTS and CDR2 YDEGEE. V was cut by 4 bases and J by 4 bases, with 6 bases left in between. The CDR3 length is 12 residues. The chain's CDR3 is CASSRFNQPQHF. DNA for the CDR3: TGTGCCAGCAGCCGATTTAATCAGCCCCAGCATTTT.

The chain uses TRBV6-1 and TRBJ2-7; D is perhaps TRBD2 (5 bases). Germline V CDR1 and CDR2: MNHNS, SASEGT. This CDR3 spans 12 amino acids. The V end was cut by 7 bases, the J end by 4 bases, with 11 bases between. The CDR3 loop reads CASTSLVYEQYF. In nucleotides, the CDR3 is TGTGCCAGCACCTCACTAGTTTACGAGCAGTACTTC.

The rearrangement joins TRBV11-3 to TRBJ2-1; 7 bases align to TRBD2. CDR3 size: 13 residues. The germline V gene has CDR1 SGHNT and CDR2 YENEEA. V shed 5 bases, J shed 9 bases, and the junction held 7 bases outside the gene matches. CDR3 bases: TGTGCCAGCAGCGGTACTAGCGTCGGTGAGCAGTTCTTC. Translation: CASSGTSVGEQFF. Combining the CDR3 with reference TRBV11-3 and TRBJ2-1 gives the whole variable domain EAGVVQSPRYKIIEKKQPVAFWCNPISGHNTLYWYLQNLGQGPELLIRYENEEAVDDSQLPKDRFSAERLKGVDSTLKIQPAELGDSAVYLCASSGTSVGEQFFGPGTRLTVL.

The CDR3 DNA is TGTGCCAGCAGTGGACAGGGAGTGTTGGGAAACACCATATATTTT. It translates to CASSGQGVLGNTIYF. This sequence joins TRBV6-6 and TRBJ1-3, with 8 positions matching TRBD1. Germline values: CDR1 MNHNY, CDR2 SVGAGI (reference sequence). CDR3 size: 15 residues. The J segment lost 4 bases and the V segment lost 5 bases, leaving 7 bases of the junction unmatched.

This clone was seen only once. V usage is TRBV18 and J usage is TRBJ1-3; D possibly corresponds to TRBD1 (5 bases). Deletions cut 3 bases from V and 0 bases from J, with 12 bases between. This CDR3 is 16 amino acids long. The V gene's germline CDR1 is KGHSH and CDR2 LQKENI. The CDR3 region is CASSPERGSSGNTIYF. The CDR3 nucleotides read TGTGCCAGCTCACCGGAGAGGGGTAGCTCTGGAAACACCATATATTTT. The full variable domain, in which reference TRBV18 and TRBJ1-3 provide the parts outside the CDR3, is NAGVMQNPRHLVRRRGQEARLRCSPMKGHSHVYWYRQLPEEGLKFMVYLQKENIIDESGMPKERFSAEFPKEGPSILRIQQVVRGDSAAYFCASSPERGSSGNTIYFGEGSWLTVV.

As for this clone: At one of its ends the junction is not consistent with the germline gene, which may arise from a read error. This CDR3 is also generated by other DNA sequences in the sample. CDR3 nucleotides: TGCGCCAGCACTTCGGGGAGCTCCTATAATTCACCCCTCCACTTT. Amino acid sequence: CASTSGSSYNSPLHF. The chain combines TRBV27 with TRBJ1-6; D remains unclear. Germline CDR1 MNHEY, CDR2 SMNVEV (reference sequence). The CDR3 runs to 15 residues.

The CDR3 nucleotides are TGTGCCAGCAGCTTAGGGAGGGCAGTCTCCTACGAGCAGTACTTC. It encodes CASSLGRAVSYEQYF. The chain combines TRBV7-8 with TRBJ2-7; TRBD2 might be the D (6 bases). The CDR3 covers 15 residues. Germline CDR1 reads SGHVS; CDR2 reads FQNEAQ. V was pared by 1 base and J by 0 bases, with 10 bases between.

The chain joins TRBV19 to TRBJ2-1; TRBD2 agrees at 7 bases. The CDR3 is 15 residues long. V dropped 3 bases and J dropped 2; count of bases not matched to a gene: 4. CDR1 LNHDA and CDR2 SQIVND come from the germline V gene (reference sequence). This chain's CDR3 is CASSMGLPPYNEQFF. The CDR3 region has the DNA TGTGCCAGTAGTATGGGACTACCTCCCTACAATGAGCAGTTCTTC.

Only a few counts were recorded for this clone. This chain connects TRBV5-1 to TRBJ2-2, with D maybe TRBD2 (5 bases). This CDR3 has 15 amino acids. V was shortened by 4 bases and J by 0 bases, with 10 bases between the two germline ends. Germline CDR1 is SGHRS and CDR2 is YFSETQ. Here the CDR3 reads CASSRGETNTGELFF. The CDR3 DNA reads as TGCGCCAGCAGCCGGGGAGAGACGAACACCGGGGAGCTGTTTTTT. Full variable domain (outside the CDR3, taken from reference TRBV5-1 and TRBJ2-2): KAGVTQTPRYLIKTRGQQVTLSCSPISGHRSVSWYQQTPGQGLQFLFEYFSETQRNKGNFPGRFSGRQFSNSRSEMNVSTLELGDSALYLCASSRGETNTGELFFGEGSRLTVL.

The CDR3 DNA follows: TGTGCCAGCAGTTACGGCCATCAAAACATTCAGTACTTC. This codes for CASSYGHQNIQYF. The genes are TRBV6-5 and TRBJ2-4; D is unresolved. The CDR3 runs 13 residues. V lost 2 bases and J 5 bases, leaving 7 bases between the germline ends. CDR1 is MNHEY and CDR2 is SVGAGI in the germline V gene.

J is TRBJ2-3 and V is TRBV6-6; 10 nucleotides align to TRBD2. The trim removed 2 bases at V and 2 bases at J, leaving 4 bases unmatched. The length of the CDR3 is 16 residues. CDR1 and CDR2 (germline): MNHNY, SVGAGI (reference sequence). The CDR3 DNA reads as TGTGCCAGCAGTTACCCCCTAGCGGGGGACACAGATACGCAGTATTTT. This gives the protein CASSYPLAGDTDTQYF.

This chain links TRBV30 with TRBJ1-2, with D hard to call. The CDR3 contains 12 residues. Germline values: CDR1 GTSNPN, CDR2 SVGIG (reference sequence). V was clipped by 0 bases and J by 5 bases, with 7 bases between them. The CDR3 DNA reads TGTGCCTGGAGTGTACATCAGTATGGCTACACCTTC. Translation gives CAWSVHQYGYTF.

The CDR3, as DNA: TGCGCCAGCAGCTTGGCCGGACAGGGCTCGGAGACCCAGTACTTC. This translates into CASSLAGQGSETQYF. The rearrangement links TRBV5-1 to TRBJ2-5; the match to TRBD1 covers 8 bases. The V segment lost 0 bases and the J segment 5 bases; nucleotides outside the gene matches: 6. There are 15 residues in the CDR3. CDR1 and CDR2 (germline): SGHRS, YFSETQ.

This clone was observed a single time. The J gene is TRBJ2-6, the V gene TRBV19; D may be TRBD1 (6 bases). The CDR3 is 17 amino acids. V dropped 9 bases and J dropped 4 bases, with 22 bases sitting between them. CDR1 and CDR2 from the germline V gene are LNHDA and SQIVND (reference sequence). This CDR3 reads CASTDRRPAGGANVLTF. DNA of the CDR3: TGTGCCAGCACTGACAGGCGTCCCGCAGGCGGGGCCAACGTCCTGACTTTC. The full variable domain, rest sourced from reference TRBV19 and TRBJ2-6, is DGGITQSPKYLFRKEGQNVTLSCEQNLNHDAMYWYRQDPGQGLRLIYYSQIVNDFQKGDIAEGYSVSREKKESFPLTVTSAQKNPTAFYLCASTDRRPAGGANVLTFGAGSRLTVL.

This sequence joins TRBV5-1 and TRBJ2-7; 9 positions match TRBD2. CDR3 length equals 14 residues. After removal of 0 bases from V and 5 bases from J, the junction contained 3 bases not matched to a gene. Per germline, CDR1 SGHRS and CDR2 YFSETQ. The CDR3 region is CASSLEASGDEQYF. The CDR3 coding sequence is TGCGCCAGCAGCTTGGAGGCTAGCGGGGACGAGCAGTACTTC. The complete variable domain, with remaining parts taken from reference TRBV5-1 and TRBJ2-7, reads KAGVTQTPRYLIKTRGQQVTLSCSPISGHRSVSWYQQTPGQGLQFLFEYFSETQRNKGNFPGRFSGRQFSNSRSEMNVSTLELGDSALYLCASSLEASGDEQYFGPGTRLTVT.